This TCR beta chain was obtained from a study of blood T cell repertoires in COVID-19. Turning to the study itself: The United States, Italy and Spain supplied acute and convalescent COVID-19 samples. From T cells, B-cell-depleted T cells, or PBMCs came the material, which was cDNA or gDNA.

In the authors' workflow: Estimates of nucleated cell counts were drawn from the amplification of reference gene primers. TCRdb keeps only in-frame clones here, not all; method: immunoSEQ multiplex PCR. That table supplies the V and J calls and clone size; D and trimming were determined from the DNA. The sample includes about 300,000 clones, about 91% seen only once; the top ten take 6.9%. CDR1 and CDR2 from the germline V gene are SGHTS and YDEGEE. After removal of 2 bases from V and 3 bases from J, the junction contained 8 bases not matched to a gene. The length of the CDR3 is 16 residues. What was sequenced was peripheral blood. The chain uses TRBV5-8 and TRBJ2-7; 10 bases match TRBD2. The clonotype originates from a woman in her twenties or thirties who had recovered from COVID-19. CDR3 amino acids: CASSFGRPSGGYEQYF. CDR3 coding DNA: TGTGCCAGCAGCTTCGGTCGTCCTAGCGGGGGCTACGAGCAGTACTTC.